Below, 27 T cell receptor beta chains from the same sample are listed, as sequenced in a study of blood T cell repertoires in COVID-19. The protocol was immunoSEQ multiplex PCR, while the TCRdb copy is restricted to in-frame clones and leaves out a portion. Of 45,000 to 65,000 clones detected, approximately 81% appear once; the ten largest clones hold 10% to 15%. Sequences were obtained from peripheral blood. The receptors come from a woman of 80 years or more with acute or convalescent COVID-19.

The genes are TRBV4-1 and TRBJ2-7, with 8 positions matching TRBD1. Germline lookup yields CDR1 MGHRA and CDR2 YSYEKL. There are 16 residues in the CDR3. V was pared by 4 bases and J by 1 base, with 9 bases of the junction left unmatched. Here the CDR3 DNA reads TGCGCCAGCAGCCGAAGAGCGACAGGGGAATCCTACGAGCAGTACTTC. This sequence encodes CASSRRATGESYEQYF.

The rearrangement links TRBV11-3 to TRBJ2-7, with 10 positions matching TRBD1. This CDR3 comprises 14 residues. Germline CDR1 is SGHNT and CDR2 is YENEEA. Trimming took 5 bases from V and 7 from J; bases not matched to a gene: 8. The CDR3 region is CASSPRDRGREQYF. DNA for the CDR3: TGTGCCAGCAGCCCGCGGGACAGGGGACGGGAGCAGTACTTC. The variable domain in full, completed from reference TRBV11-3 and TRBJ2-7, reads EAGVVQSPRYKIIEKKQPVAFWCNPISGHNTLYWYLQNLGQGPELLIRYENEEAVDDSQLPKDRFSAERLKGVDSTLKIQPAELGDSAVYLCASSPRDRGREQYFGPGTRLTVT.

This sequence joins TRBV30 and TRBJ1-1, with D perhaps TRBD1 (5 bases). The V and J ends lost 1 base and 3 bases respectively, with 12 bases between them. The CDR3 contains 14 residues. Germline CDR1 reads GTSNPN; CDR2 reads SVGIG (reference sequence). CDR3 loop: CAWSGKGFHTEAFF. CDR3 DNA: TGTGCCTGGAGTGGTAAGGGGTTTCACACTGAAGCTTTCTTT.

This clone was seen only once. V usage is TRBV7-2 and J usage is TRBJ2-7; TRBD1 matches at 10 bases. The CDR3 spans 14 residues. Germline CDR1 is SGHTA and CDR2 is FQGNSA. V lost 7 bases, J lost 4 bases, and 7 bases stayed unmatched. This CDR3 reads CASTPGQGKYEQYF. DNA of the CDR3: TGTGCCAGCACCCCGGGACAGGGGAAGTACGAGCAGTACTTC.

This clone has a handful of counts. The chain carries TRBV5-8 and TRBJ1-6; 8 nucleotides agree with TRBD1. Germline V CDR1 and CDR2: SGHTS, YDEGEE. There are 14 residues in the CDR3. V lost 7 bases, J lost 8 bases, and 8 bases stayed unmatched. CDR3 DNA sequence: TGTGCCAGCGATAGGGACAGGTCTTATTCACCCCTCCACTTT. This encodes CASDRDRSYSPLHF.

The rearrangement uses TRBV5-1 and TRBJ1-4, with 7 bases aligning to TRBD1. CDR1 and CDR2 (germline): SGHRS, YFSETQ. The length of the CDR3 is 15 residues. V gave up 0 bases and J gave up 2 bases; unmatched junction bases: 1. This CDR3 reads CASSLGDSTNEKLFF. In DNA, the CDR3 is TGCGCCAGCAGCTTGGGGGACAGCACTAATGAAAAACTGTTTTTT. Full variable domain (remainder filled in from reference TRBV5-1 and TRBJ1-4): KAGVTQTPRYLIKTRGQQVTLSCSPISGHRSVSWYQQTPGQGLQFLFEYFSETQRNKGNFPGRFSGRQFSNSRSEMNVSTLELGDSALYLCASSLGDSTNEKLFFGSGTQLSVL.

This clone was seen once. This chain links TRBV15 with TRBJ2-2; D gene unclear. CDR3 size: 15 residues. Per germline, CDR1 LNHNV and CDR2 YYDKDF (reference sequence). V dropped 0 bases and J dropped 1 base, with 6 bases sitting between them. For the CDR3, the DNA is TGTGCCACCAGCAGAGATGGGCAGAACACCGGGGAGCTGTTTTTT. Its protein product is CATSRDGQNTGELFF.

The genes are TRBV7-9 and TRBJ2-7; no clear D. CDR3 length: 14 amino acids. The V and J ends lost 5 bases and 2 bases respectively, with 13 bases between them. Looked up from germline, CDR1 is SEHNR and CDR2 is FQNEAQ (reference sequence). The CDR3 sequence is CASSPLVGAYEQYF. The CDR3 DNA sequence: TGTGCCAGCAGCCCTCTCGTCGGTGCCTACGAGCAGTACTTC.

The chain couples TRBV4-1 to TRBJ2-7, with D perhaps TRBD2 (5 bases). The CDR3 is made up of 13 amino acids. The ends were cut back, 0 bases at V and 12 bases at J, with 15 bases in the middle. CDR1 and CDR2 from the germline V gene are MGHRA and YSYEKL. The CDR3: CASSQDFWTPPYF. CDR3 coding DNA: TGCGCCAGCAGCCAAGATTTTTGGACTCCGCCGTACTTC.

V usage is TRBV19 and J usage is TRBJ2-2; a possible D gene is TRBD1 (5 bases). Germline assignment: CDR1 LNHDA and CDR2 SQIVND (reference sequence). The CDR3 is 17 residues long. V lost 4 bases and J 0 bases, leaving 15 bases between the germline ends. This chain's CDR3 is CASSNRVRTPNTGELFF. The CDR3 DNA follows: TGTGCCAGTAGTAATCGTGTCAGGACACCGAACACCGGGGAGCTGTTTTTT.

The V call is TRBV4-1, the J call TRBJ1-2; D is possibly TRBD1 (6 bases). There are 15 residues in the CDR3. The germline gives CDR1 MGHRA, CDR2 YSYEKL. V was pared by 4 bases and J by 1 base, with 13 bases between. This CDR3 reads CASSRNREYNYGYTF. CDR3 sequence (DNA): TGCGCCAGCAGCCGGAACAGGGAGTATAACTATGGCTACACCTTC.

The rearrangement links TRBV5-1 to TRBJ2-1; 8 bases align to TRBD2. The CDR3 has 16 residues. Germline-derived CDR1 and CDR2 are SGHRS and YFSETQ. Losses at the gene ends were 0 bases for V and 0 bases for J; bases not matched to a gene: 2. CDR3 in DNA: TGCGCCAGCAGCTTGGACGGGACTAGCTCCTACAATGAGCAGTTCTTC. The encoded protein is CASSLDGTSSYNEQFF.

The rearrangement joins TRBV5-1 to TRBJ2-3; D gene uncertain. This CDR3 comprises 15 residues. From germline, CDR1 is SGHRS and CDR2 YFSETQ. Deletions cut 2 bases from V and 1 base from J, with 11 bases between. The CDR3 DNA reads as TGCGCCAGCAGCTTTAACCCGTCGGGCACAGATACGCAGTATTTT. Amino acid sequence: CASSFNPSGTDTQYF.

The chain couples TRBV5-6 to TRBJ2-7, with D perhaps matching TRBD1 (6 bases). Trimming cost V 0 bases and J 0 bases, with 10 bases left between them. The CDR3 spans 15 residues. From germline, CDR1 is SGHDT and CDR2 YYEEEE. CDR3 protein: CASSLVQGSSYEQYF. CDR3 bases: TGTGCCAGCAGCTTGGTTCAGGGGAGCTCCTACGAGCAGTACTTC.

The CDR3 DNA is TGTGCCAGCAGCTTGGACAGGGCGAACACTGAAGCTTTCTTT. Protein: CASSLDRANTEAFF. This chain links TRBV5-5 with TRBJ1-1, with D possibly being TRBD1 (6 bases). The CDR3 sequence is 14 residues long. Trimming stripped 0 bases from V and 1 base from J, with 7 bases between. CDR1 SGHKS and CDR2 YYEKEE come from the germline V gene (reference sequence).

The gene calls are TRBV6-5 and TRBJ2-1; 8 nucleotides match TRBD2. Germline V gene data show CDR1 as MNHEY and CDR2 as SVGAGI. The V segment lost 6 bases and the J segment 8 bases; nucleotides outside the gene matches: 9. This CDR3 has 14 residues. The chain's CDR3 is CASRTGTSLYEQFF. CDR3 DNA: TGTGCCAGCAGGACCGGGACTAGTCTCTATGAGCAGTTCTTC.

The V and J genes are TRBV5-1 and TRBJ2-3, with 9 bases matching TRBD2. Germline trimming cut 2 bases from V and 9 bases from J; bases unmatched to any gene: 4. This CDR3 is 13 amino acids long. CDR1 is SGHRS, CDR2 YFSETQ, per germline. Written as DNA, the CDR3 is TGCGCCAGCAGCTTAAGGACTAGCGAGACGCAGTATTTT. It is translated as CASSLRTSETQYF.

This chain connects TRBV30 to TRBJ1-2, with D possibly TRBD1 on 6 matching bases. The germline V gene encodes CDR1 GTSNPN and CDR2 SVGIG (reference sequence). Trimming removed 2 bases at V and 2 bases at J, with 12 bases between. The CDR3 loop spans 14 amino acids. CDR3 nucleotide sequence: TGTGCCTGGAGTCATCGGACAGAGAACTATGGCTACACCTTC. Translating gives CAWSHRTENYGYTF.

The sample holds a few counts of this clone. The germline gene is not matched at one end of the junction; a read error may be the cause. The chain links TRBV11-3 to TRBJ2-6, with a weak D call TRBD1 (6 bases). The germline V gene encodes CDR1 SGHNT and CDR2 YENEEA. CDR3 length: 15 residues. The CDR3 DNA reads as TGTGCCAGCAGCTTTCAGGGGCTTGGGTCCAACGTCCTGACTTTC. This encodes CASSFQGLGSNVLTF.

The chain joins TRBV7-2 to TRBJ1-5; 10 positions agree with TRBD1. V was clipped by 4 bases and J by 9 bases; unmatched bases: 15. The CDR3 length is 17 residues. Germline CDR1 reads SGHTA; CDR2 reads FQGNSA. For the CDR3, the DNA is TGTGCCAGCAGCTCTTACGGGACAGGGGATTCTAGTAGGCCCCAGCATTTT. Translating gives CASSSYGTGDSSRPQHF.

The J gene is TRBJ2-1, the V gene TRBV24-1; TRBD1 agrees at 8 bases. This CDR3 is 15 amino acids long. With V trimmed by 6 bases and J by 4 bases, 7 bases remained unmatched. CDR1 and CDR2 from the germline V gene are KGHDR and SFDVKD. CDR3 sequence reads: CATSIRQGAYNEQFF. CDR3 nucleotide sequence: TGTGCCACCAGTATCCGGCAGGGGGCGTACAATGAGCAGTTCTTC.

This clone was seen a handful of times. The chain uses TRBV5-4 and TRBJ1-5; 10 nucleotides agree with TRBD1. The CDR3 runs to 15 residues. Trimming removed 0 bases from V and 7 bases from J; junction bases left unmatched: 4. CDR1 is SGHNT and CDR2 is YYREEE in the germline V gene (reference sequence). The CDR3 is CASSLAGTGDQPQHF. As DNA, the CDR3 is TGTGCCAGCAGCTTGGCAGGGACAGGGGACCAGCCCCAGCATTTT.

The chain carries TRBV30 and TRBJ2-3; TRBD2 is a possible D gene (7 bases). CDR1 GTSNPN and CDR2 SVGIG come from the germline V gene (reference sequence). This CDR3 comprises 15 residues. Trimming removed 5 bases from V and 6 bases from J, with 21 bases in between. The CDR3 DNA reads as TGTGCCTGGTCCTCGGGGGGCCGAGAGTTGGATACGCAGTATTTT. Protein: CAWSSGGRELDTQYF.

This chain links TRBV19 with TRBJ1-6; D remains unclear. Germline values: CDR1 LNHDA, CDR2 SQIVND (reference sequence). V was shortened by 5 bases and J by 15 bases, with 14 bases between the two germline ends. The CDR3 has 12 residues. The CDR3 DNA follows: TGTGCCAGTAGTTCCAGGCGTTCAATCCTCCACTTT. It is translated as CASSSRRSILHF.

The chain carries TRBV4-1 and TRBJ1-4; D uncertain. The V and J ends lost 0 bases and 1 base respectively, with 3 bases between them. The germline V gene has CDR1 MGHRA and CDR2 YSYEKL. CDR3 length equals 14 residues. DNA for the CDR3: TGCGCCAGCAGCCAAGACAGAACTAATGAAAAACTGTTTTTT. It translates to CASSQDRTNEKLFF.

The genes are TRBV11-1 and TRBJ2-1, with D tentatively TRBD2 (6 bases). This CDR3 is built from 15 residues. With 5 bases removed from V and 3 bases from J, the gap between germline ends came to 14 bases. The germline V gene encodes CDR1 SGHAT and CDR2 FQDESV (reference sequence). The CDR3 DNA reads as TGTGCCAGCAGCCCTAGGTCGGGGGACTACAATGAGCAGTTCTTC. Translating it yields CASSPRSGDYNEQFF. Based on the CDR3 plus reference TRBV11-1 and TRBJ2-1, the full variable domain is EAEVAQSPRYKITEKSQAVAFWCDPISGHATLYWYRQILGQGPELLVQFQDESVVDDSQLPKDRFSAERLKGVDSTLKIQPAELGDSAMYLCASSPRSGDYNEQFFGPGTRLTVL.

The J gene is TRBJ2-7, the V gene TRBV10-2; 8 bases are a match to TRBD2. Germline CDR1 WSHSY, CDR2 SAAADI. This CDR3 spans 14 amino acids. V lost 4 bases to trimming and J lost 3 bases; unmatched junction nucleotides: 5. The chain's CDR3 is CASSAAGGGYEQYF. The CDR3 DNA reads as TGCGCCAGCAGTGCCGCCGGGGGGGGCTACGAGCAGTACTTC.